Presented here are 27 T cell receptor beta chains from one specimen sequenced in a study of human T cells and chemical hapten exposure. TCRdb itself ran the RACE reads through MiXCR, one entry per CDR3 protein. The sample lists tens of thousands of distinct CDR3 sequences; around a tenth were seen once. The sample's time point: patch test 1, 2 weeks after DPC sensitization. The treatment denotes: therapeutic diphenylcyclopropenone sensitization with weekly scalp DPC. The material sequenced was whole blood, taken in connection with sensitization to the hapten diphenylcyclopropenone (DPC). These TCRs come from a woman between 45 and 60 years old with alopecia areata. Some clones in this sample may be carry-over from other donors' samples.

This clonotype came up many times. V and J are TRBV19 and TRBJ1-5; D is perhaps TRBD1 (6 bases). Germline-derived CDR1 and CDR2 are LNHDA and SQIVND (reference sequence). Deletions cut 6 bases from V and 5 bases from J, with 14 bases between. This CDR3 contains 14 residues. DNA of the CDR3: TGTGCCAGTAGAATTTGGACAGCCGATCAGCCCCAGCATTTT. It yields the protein CASRIWTADQPQHF.

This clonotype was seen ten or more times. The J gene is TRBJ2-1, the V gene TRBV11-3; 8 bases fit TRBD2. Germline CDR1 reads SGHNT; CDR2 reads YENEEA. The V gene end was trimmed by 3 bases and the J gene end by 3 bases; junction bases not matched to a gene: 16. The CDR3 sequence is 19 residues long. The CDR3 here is CASSFFRPVGAGVYNEQFF. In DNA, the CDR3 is TGTGCCAGCAGCTTTTTCCGTCCCGTGGGAGCGGGAGTCTACAATGAGCAGTTCTTC.

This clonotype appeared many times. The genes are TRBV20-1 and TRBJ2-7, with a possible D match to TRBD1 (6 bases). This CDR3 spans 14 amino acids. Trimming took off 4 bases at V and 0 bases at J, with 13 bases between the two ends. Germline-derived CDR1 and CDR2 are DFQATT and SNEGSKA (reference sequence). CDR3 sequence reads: CSANGQLSSYEQYF. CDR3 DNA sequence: TGCAGTGCTAATGGACAGCTCAGCTCCTACGAGCAGTACTTC.

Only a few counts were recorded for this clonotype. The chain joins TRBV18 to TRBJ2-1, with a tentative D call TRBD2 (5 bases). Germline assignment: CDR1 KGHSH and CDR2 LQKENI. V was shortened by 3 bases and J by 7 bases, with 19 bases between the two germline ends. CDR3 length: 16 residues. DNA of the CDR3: TGTGCCAGCTCACCGCCTCGGGCAGCCACGGGGAATGAGCAGTTCTTC. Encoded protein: CASSPPRAATGNEQFF.

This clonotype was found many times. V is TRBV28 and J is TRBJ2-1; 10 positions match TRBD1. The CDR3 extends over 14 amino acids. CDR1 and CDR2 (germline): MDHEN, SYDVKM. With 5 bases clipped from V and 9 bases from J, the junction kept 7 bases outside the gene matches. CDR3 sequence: CASSTSGTGAEQFF. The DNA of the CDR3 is TGTGCCAGCAGTACCTCCGGGACAGGGGCTGAGCAGTTCTTC.

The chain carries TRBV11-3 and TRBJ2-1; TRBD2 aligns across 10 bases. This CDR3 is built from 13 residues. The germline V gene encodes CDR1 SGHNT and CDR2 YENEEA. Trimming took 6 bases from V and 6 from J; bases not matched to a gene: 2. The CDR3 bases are TGTGCCAGCAGACTAGCGGGACTCAATGAGCAGTTCTTC. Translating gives CASRLAGLNEQFF.

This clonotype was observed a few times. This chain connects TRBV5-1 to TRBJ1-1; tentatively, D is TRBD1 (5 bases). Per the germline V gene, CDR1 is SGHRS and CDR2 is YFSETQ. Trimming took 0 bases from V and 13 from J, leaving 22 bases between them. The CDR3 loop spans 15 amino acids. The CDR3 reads CASSLVPGVQASGFF. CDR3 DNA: TGCGCCAGCAGCTTGGTGCCGGGGGTACAGGCCAGCGGTTTCTTT.

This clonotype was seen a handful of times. The DNA for the CDR3 is TGTGCCAGCAGTTACTCCCGGGACGGGGGTGAGCAGTTCTTC. As protein: CASSYSRDGGEQFF. V usage is TRBV6-5 and J usage is TRBJ2-1; D is perhaps TRBD2 (6 bases). The V end was cut by 0 bases, the J end by 9 bases, with 12 bases between. There are 14 residues in the CDR3. Germline CDR1 is MNHEY and CDR2 is SVGAGI.

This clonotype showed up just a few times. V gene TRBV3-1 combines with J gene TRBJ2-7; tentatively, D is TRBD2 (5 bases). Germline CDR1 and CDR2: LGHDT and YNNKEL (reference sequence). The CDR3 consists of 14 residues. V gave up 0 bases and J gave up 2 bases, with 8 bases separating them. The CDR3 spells CASSQEEETYEQYF. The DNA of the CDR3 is TGTGCCAGCAGCCAAGAGGAGGAGACCTACGAGCAGTACTTC.

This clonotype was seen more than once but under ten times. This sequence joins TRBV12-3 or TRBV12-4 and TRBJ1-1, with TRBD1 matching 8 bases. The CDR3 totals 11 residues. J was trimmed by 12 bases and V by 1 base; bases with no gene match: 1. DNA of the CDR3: TGTGCCAGCAGTTTAGACAGGGGGACTTTCTTT. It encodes CASSLDRGTFF.

As DNA, the CDR3 is TGTGCCATCAATGGACTAGCGGAAAGTGACAATGAGCAGTTCTTC. Translating it yields CAINGLAESDNEQFF. The rearrangement links TRBV10-3 to TRBJ2-1, with TRBD2 matching 10 bases. With V trimmed by 7 bases and J by 5 bases, 8 bases remained unmatched. CDR3 length equals 15 residues. Germline lookup yields CDR1 ENHRY and CDR2 SYGVKD.

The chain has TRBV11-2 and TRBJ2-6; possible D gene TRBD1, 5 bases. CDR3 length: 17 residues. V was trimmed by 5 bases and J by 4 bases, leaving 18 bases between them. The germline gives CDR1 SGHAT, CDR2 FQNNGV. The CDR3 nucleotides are TGTGCCAGCAGCCTCAGGGTTTCTCCCTCCGGGGCCAACGTCCTGACTTTC. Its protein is CASSLRVSPSGANVLTF. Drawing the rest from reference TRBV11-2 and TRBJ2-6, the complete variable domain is EAGVAQSPRYKIIEKRQSVAFWCNPISGHATLYWYQQILGQGPKLLIQFQNNGVVDDSQLPKDRFSAERLKGVDSTLKIQPAKLEDSAVYLCASSLRVSPSGANVLTFGAGSRLTVL.

The CDR3 nucleotides are TGTGCCAGCAGAACACCCCGACAGGGGACCTACGAGCAGTACTTC. It encodes CASRTPRQGTYEQYF. The chain employs TRBV6-6 and TRBJ2-7, with 8 bases lining up with TRBD1. V dropped 6 bases and J dropped 2; count of bases not matched to a gene: 9. The CDR3 contains 15 residues. Germline assignment: CDR1 MNHNY and CDR2 SVGAGI (reference sequence).

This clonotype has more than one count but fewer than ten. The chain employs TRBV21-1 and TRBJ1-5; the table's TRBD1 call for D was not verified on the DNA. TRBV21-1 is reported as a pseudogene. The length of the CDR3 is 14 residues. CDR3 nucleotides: TGTGCCAGCACCGAGGGGGTTAGCAATCAGCCCCAGCATTTT. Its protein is CASTEGVSNQPQHF.

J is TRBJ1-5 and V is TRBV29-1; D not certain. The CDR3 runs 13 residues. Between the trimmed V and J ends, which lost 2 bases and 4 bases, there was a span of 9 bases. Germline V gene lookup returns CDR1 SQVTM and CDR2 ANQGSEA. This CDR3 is CSVEMAANQPQHF. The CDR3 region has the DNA TGCAGCGTTGAAATGGCCGCTAATCAGCCCCAGCATTTT.

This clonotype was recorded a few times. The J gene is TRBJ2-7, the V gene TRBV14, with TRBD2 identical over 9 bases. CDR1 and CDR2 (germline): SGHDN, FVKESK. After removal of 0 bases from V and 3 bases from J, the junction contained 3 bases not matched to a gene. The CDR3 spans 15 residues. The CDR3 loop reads CASSQEAGGHYEQYF. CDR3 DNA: TGTGCCAGCAGCCAAGAAGCGGGAGGCCACTACGAGCAGTACTTC.

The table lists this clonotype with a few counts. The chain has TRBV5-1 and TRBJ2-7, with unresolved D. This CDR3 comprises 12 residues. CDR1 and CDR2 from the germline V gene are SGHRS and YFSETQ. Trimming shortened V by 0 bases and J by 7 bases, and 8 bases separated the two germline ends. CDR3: CASSLGFQEQYF. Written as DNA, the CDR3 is TGCGCCAGCAGCTTGGGTTTCCAGGAGCAGTACTTC.

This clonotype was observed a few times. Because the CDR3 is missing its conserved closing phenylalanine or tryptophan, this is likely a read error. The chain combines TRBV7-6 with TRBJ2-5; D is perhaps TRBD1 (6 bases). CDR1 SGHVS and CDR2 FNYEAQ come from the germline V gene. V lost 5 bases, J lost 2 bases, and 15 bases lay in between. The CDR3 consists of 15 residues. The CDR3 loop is CASSKWDKPQETQYS. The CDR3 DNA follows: TGTGCCAGCAGCAAATGGGACAAGCCGCAAGAGACCCAGTACTCC.

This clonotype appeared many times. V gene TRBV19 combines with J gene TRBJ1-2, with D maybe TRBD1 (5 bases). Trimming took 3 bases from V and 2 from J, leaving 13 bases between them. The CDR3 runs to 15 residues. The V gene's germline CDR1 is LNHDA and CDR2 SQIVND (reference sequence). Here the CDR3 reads CASSIGFAGNYGYTF. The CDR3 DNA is TGTGCCAGTAGTATCGGGTTTGCAGGGAACTATGGCTACACCTTC.

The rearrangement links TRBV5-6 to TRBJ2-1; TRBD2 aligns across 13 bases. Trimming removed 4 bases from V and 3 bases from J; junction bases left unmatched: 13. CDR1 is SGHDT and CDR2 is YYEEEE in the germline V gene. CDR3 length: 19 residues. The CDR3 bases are TGTGCCAGCAGCCCCGGGACTAGCGGGATCTTCAGTTACTACAATGAGCAGTTCTTC. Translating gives CASSPGTSGIFSYYNEQFF.

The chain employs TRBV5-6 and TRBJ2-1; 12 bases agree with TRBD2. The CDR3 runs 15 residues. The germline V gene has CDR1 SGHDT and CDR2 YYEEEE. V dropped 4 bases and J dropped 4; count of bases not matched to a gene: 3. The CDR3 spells CASSIGLAGYNEQFF. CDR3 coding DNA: TGTGCCAGCAGCATAGGACTAGCGGGATACAATGAGCAGTTCTTC.

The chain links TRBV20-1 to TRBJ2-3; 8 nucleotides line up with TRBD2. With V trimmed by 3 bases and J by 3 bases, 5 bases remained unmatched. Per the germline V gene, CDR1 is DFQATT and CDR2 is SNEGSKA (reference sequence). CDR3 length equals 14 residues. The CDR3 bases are TGCAGTGCTAGCGGGAGGGTAAGGACAGATACGCAGTATTTT. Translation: CSASGRVRTDTQYF.

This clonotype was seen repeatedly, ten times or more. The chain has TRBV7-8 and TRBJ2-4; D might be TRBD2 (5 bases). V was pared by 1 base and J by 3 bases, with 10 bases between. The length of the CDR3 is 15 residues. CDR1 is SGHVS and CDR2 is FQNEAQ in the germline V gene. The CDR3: CASSLELAGKNIQYF. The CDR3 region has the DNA TGTGCCAGCAGCTTAGAGCTAGCCGGCAAAAACATTCAGTACTTC.

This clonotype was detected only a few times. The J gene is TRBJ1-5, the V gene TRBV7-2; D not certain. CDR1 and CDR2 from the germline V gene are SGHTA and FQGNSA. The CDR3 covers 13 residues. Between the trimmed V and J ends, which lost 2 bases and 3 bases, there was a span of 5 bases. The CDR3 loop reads CASSLMVNQPQHF. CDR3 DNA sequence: TGTGCCAGCAGCTTAATGGTCAATCAGCCCCAGCATTTT.

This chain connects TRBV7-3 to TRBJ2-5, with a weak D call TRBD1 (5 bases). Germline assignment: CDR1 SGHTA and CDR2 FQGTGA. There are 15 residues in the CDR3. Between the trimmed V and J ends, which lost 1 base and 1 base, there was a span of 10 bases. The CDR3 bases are TGTGCCAGCAGCTTAAGTCCAGGGCCCCAAGAGACCCAGTACTTC. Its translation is CASSLSPGPQETQYF. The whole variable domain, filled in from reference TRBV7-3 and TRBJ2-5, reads GAGVSQTPSNKVTEKGKYVELRCDPISGHTALYWYRQSLGQGPEFLIYFQGTGAADDSGLPNDRFFAVRPEGSVSTLKIQRTERGDSAVYLCASSLSPGPQETQYFGPGTRLLVL.

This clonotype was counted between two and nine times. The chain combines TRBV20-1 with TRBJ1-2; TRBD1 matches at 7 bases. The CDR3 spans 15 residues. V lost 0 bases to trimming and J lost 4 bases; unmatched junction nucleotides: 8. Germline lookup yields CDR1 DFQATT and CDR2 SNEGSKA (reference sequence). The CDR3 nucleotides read TGCAGTGCTAGAGAACCACAGGGGAGCGGCTATGGCTACACCTTC. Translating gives CSAREPQGSGYGYTF.

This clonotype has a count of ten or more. The chain's CDR3 is CSVVRVGTVDEAFF. As DNA, the CDR3 is TGCAGCGTTGTTCGGGTCGGGACAGTGGATGAAGCTTTCTTT. The J gene is TRBJ1-1, the V gene TRBV29-1; 7 bases fit TRBD1. V was pared by 4 bases and J by 7 bases, with 12 bases of the junction left unmatched. The CDR3 is 14 amino acids. Germline values: CDR1 SQVTM, CDR2 ANQGSEA.